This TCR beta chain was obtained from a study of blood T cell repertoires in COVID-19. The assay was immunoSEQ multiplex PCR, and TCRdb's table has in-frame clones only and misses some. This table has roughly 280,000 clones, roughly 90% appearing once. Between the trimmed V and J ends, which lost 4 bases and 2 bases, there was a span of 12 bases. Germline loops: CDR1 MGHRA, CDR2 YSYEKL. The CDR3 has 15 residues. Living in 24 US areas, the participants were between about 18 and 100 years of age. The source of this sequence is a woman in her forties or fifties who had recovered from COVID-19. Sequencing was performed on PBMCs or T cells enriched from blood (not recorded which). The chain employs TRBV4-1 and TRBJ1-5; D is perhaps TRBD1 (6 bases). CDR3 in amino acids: CASSPGDTGNQPQHF. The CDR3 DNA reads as TGCGCCAGCAGCCCAGGGGACACTGGCAATCAGCCCCAGCATTTT.